Below, 9 T cell receptor beta chains from the same sample are listed, as sequenced in a study of molecular identifiers for immune sequencing clone quantification. Using its own MiXCR run on the PCR reads, TCRdb lists one record per CDR3 protein. The data show under 600,000 distinct CDR3 sequences, around a fifth seen once. Sequences were obtained from naive CD8+ T cells from blood, with Jurkat cell RNA spiked in. Subset described: FACS-sorted CD8+CD4-CCR7+CD45RA+ naive T cells. Receptor source: a human donor in good health. Some libraries in this study had Jurkat cell RNA spiked in.

This chain links TRBV6-2 or TRBV6-3 with TRBJ2-3; D is uncertain. CDR3 size: 15 residues. In germline, CDR1 is MNHEY, CDR2 SVGEGT. V shed 6 bases and J shed 2 bases, with 15 bases lying between them. The CDR3 sequence: CASSTSREVTDTQYF. CDR3 bases: TGTGCCAGCAGCACCTCCCGCGAGGTCACAGATACGCAGTATTTT.

This clonotype was recorded at least ten times. Here the CDR3 DNA reads TGTGCCAGCAGTTTACTAGGAGAATACAATGAGCAGTTCTTC. This sequence encodes CASSLLGEYNEQFF. The chain links TRBV12-3 or TRBV12-4 to TRBJ2-1; D remains ambiguous. The CDR3 has 14 residues. Trimming shortened V by 2 bases and J by 4 bases, and 9 bases separated the two germline ends.

J is TRBJ2-5 and V is TRBV5-6; D is possibly TRBD1 (5 bases). The germline V and J ends were trimmed by 1 base and 1 base, with 20 bases remaining between them. The CDR3 is 18 residues long. Germline-derived CDR1 and CDR2 are SGHDT and YYEEEE. CDR3 sequence (DNA): TGTGCCAGCAGCTTGCCCACCAGTCGGCTCAGGGTCCAAGAGACCCAGTACTTC. This translates into CASSLPTSRLRVQETQYF.

There are a few counts of this clonotype. J is TRBJ1-3 and V is TRBV4-3; 8 bases line up with TRBD1. Germline loops: CDR1 LGHNA, CDR2 YSLEER. Unmatched junction bases numbered 5, after V lost 0 bases and J lost 4 bases. The CDR3 totals 16 residues. DNA of the CDR3: TGCGCCAGCAGCCAAGATCACAGGGGGTACGGAAACACCATATATTTT. Amino acids: CASSQDHRGYGNTIYF.

The chain recombines TRBV12-3 or TRBV12-4 with TRBJ2-7; 10 bases line up with TRBD1. With V trimmed by 5 bases and J by 5 bases, 9 bases remained unmatched. This CDR3 has 15 amino acids. This chain's CDR3 is CASSHRDRGFHEQYF. CDR3 DNA: TGTGCCAGCAGTCACCGGGACAGGGGTTTCCACGAGCAGTACTTC.

The rearrangement links TRBV20-1 to TRBJ2-5; TRBD1 or TRBD2 may be the D gene (5 bases each). Per germline, CDR1 DFQATT and CDR2 SNEGSKA (reference sequence). The CDR3 length is 15 residues. V lost 5 bases and J 2 bases, leaving 18 bases between the germline ends. The DNA for the CDR3 is TGCAGTGCTGCCCACGGGGCAGGGACGCAAGAGACCCAGTACTTC. Encoded protein: CSAAHGAGTQETQYF.

This rearrangement joins TRBV18 to TRBJ2-7, with D possibly TRBD2 on 6 matching bases. The germline V and J ends were trimmed by 3 bases and 3 bases, with 12 bases remaining between them. CDR1 is KGHSH and CDR2 is LQKENI in the germline V gene. This CDR3 comprises 14 residues. The CDR3 is CASSPGLSDYEQYF. The DNA of the CDR3 is TGTGCCAGCTCACCCGGACTATCCGACTACGAGCAGTACTTC.

The J gene is TRBJ2-1, the V gene TRBV4-3; the match to TRBD2 covers 8 bases. J gave up 4 bases and V 0 bases, and 5 bases lay outside the gene matches. This CDR3 region has 16 residues. Germline CDR1 reads LGHNA; CDR2 reads YSLEER. The CDR3 DNA reads TGCGCCAGCAGCCAAGATCCACTAGCGGCTTACAATGAGCAGTTCTTC. Its protein is CASSQDPLAAYNEQFF.

The table lists this clonotype with many counts. The DNA of the CDR3 is TGTGCCAGCAGTGAAGCCCGGGGGGGGTTGGATACGCAGTATTTT. Its translation is CASSEARGGLDTQYF. The chain carries TRBV6-1 and TRBJ2-3; 8 bases line up with TRBD2. The V gene end was trimmed by 0 bases and the J gene end by 6 bases; junction bases not matched to a gene: 5. The CDR3 length is 15 residues. Germline CDR1 is MNHNS and CDR2 is SASEGT.